Presented here are 11 T cell receptor beta chains from one specimen sequenced in a study of blood T cell repertoires in COVID-19. Measured with immunoSEQ multiplex PCR; TCRdb has only the in-frame clones, and not every one. Counted here are about 53,000 clones, roughly four fifths occurring once; the ten biggest clones make up less than 3%. The sample taken for sequencing was peripheral blood. The receptors were sampled from an older woman with acute or convalescent COVID-19.

The rearrangement links TRBV19 to TRBJ1-1; TRBD1 matches at 10 bases. This CDR3 is built from 18 residues. Per the germline V gene, CDR1 is LNHDA and CDR2 is SQIVND (reference sequence). The V segment lost 5 bases and the J segment 6 bases; nucleotides outside the gene matches: 18. The CDR3 here is CASSFHGRQGASTAEAFF. Here the CDR3 DNA reads TGTGCCAGTAGTTTCCACGGCCGACAGGGGGCGAGTACTGCTGAAGCTTTCTTT. The full variable domain, completed using reference TRBV19 and TRBJ1-1, is DGGITQSPKYLFRKEGQNVTLSCEQNLNHDAMYWYRQDPGQGLRLIYYSQIVNDFQKGDIAEGYSVSREKKESFPLTVTSAQKNPTAFYLCASSFHGRQGASTAEAFFGQGTRLTVV.

The chain employs TRBV3-1 (or the pseudogene TRBV3-2) and TRBJ1-3; unclear D gene. Trimming took 0 bases from V and 4 from J, leaving 13 bases between them. CDR3 length: 16 residues. The V gene's germline CDR1 is LGHDT and CDR2 YNNKEL (reference sequence). As DNA, the CDR3 is TGTGCCAGCAGCCAAGAATCAGCAGGTGCCGGAAACACCATATATTTT. Translated, it gives CASSQESAGAGNTIYF.

V and J are TRBV6-5 and TRBJ1-4, with TRBD1 as a possible D gene (6 bases). V was pared by 6 bases and J by 0 bases, with 8 bases between. CDR3 length: 14 amino acids. Germline V gives CDR1 MNHEY, CDR2 SVGAGI. The CDR3 region has the DNA TGTGCCAGCAGACGGACAGCAACTAATGAAAAACTGTTTTTT. It encodes CASRRTATNEKLFF.

The chain couples TRBV5-1 to TRBJ2-3, with a possible D match to TRBD2 (6 bases). The V gene lost 0 bases and the J gene lost 2 bases, with 10 bases spanning the gap. This CDR3 has 15 residues. From germline, CDR1 is SGHRS and CDR2 YFSETQ. As DNA, the CDR3 is TGCGCCAGCAGCTTGGCGGGAGACCTCACAGATACGCAGTATTTT. Protein product: CASSLAGDLTDTQYF.

This sequence joins TRBV6-5 and TRBJ2-1; possible D gene TRBD1, 6 bases. The V gene lost 3 bases and the J gene lost 9 bases, with 15 bases spanning the gap. Germline CDR1 reads MNHEY; CDR2 reads SVGAGI. The CDR3 runs to 14 residues. The CDR3 loop reads CASSYTRQAGEQFF. In nucleotides, the CDR3 is TGTGCCAGCAGTTATACCAGACAGGCGGGTGAGCAGTTCTTC.

The rearrangement joins TRBV7-2 to TRBJ2-1; TRBD1 matches 7 bases. Germline V lookup: CDR1 SGHTA, CDR2 FQGNSA. The CDR3 runs 15 residues. J gave up 2 bases and V 0 bases, and 1 base lay outside the gene matches. DNA for the CDR3: TGTGCCAGCAGCTTAGCACAGGGGACCTACAATGAGCAGTTCTTC. This encodes CASSLAQGTYNEQFF. The full variable domain, with the rest looked up from reference TRBV7-2 and TRBJ2-1, is GAGVSQSPSNKVTEKGKDVELRCDPISGHTALYWYRQSLGQGLEFLIYFQGNSAPDKSGLPSDRFSAERTGGSVSTLTIQRTQQEDSAVYLCASSLAQGTYNEQFFGPGTRLTVL.

The rearrangement joins TRBV5-6 to TRBJ1-6; 8 bases are a match to TRBD1. The CDR3 length is 18 residues. Germline loops: CDR1 SGHDT, CDR2 YYEEEE. V trimming: 4 bases; J trimming: 9 bases; junction bases outside the gene matches: 18. The CDR3 here is CASSMLQGGVLTSSPLHF. The CDR3 bases are TGTGCCAGCAGCATGTTACAGGGGGGAGTCTTAACTAGTTCACCCCTCCACTTT.

The rearrangement links TRBV28 to TRBJ1-2, with D possibly matching TRBD1 (5 bases). The CDR3 is 14 amino acids. The germline gives CDR1 MDHEN, CDR2 SYDVKM. The V end lost 4 bases, the J end lost 3 bases, and 12 bases lay between the germline ends. The CDR3 sequence: CASSSSGTYYGYTF. In DNA, the CDR3 is TGTGCCAGCAGTTCCTCAGGGACTTACTATGGCTACACCTTC.

The rearrangement links TRBV6-1 to TRBJ2-7; 7 nucleotides align to TRBD1. CDR1 and CDR2 from the germline V gene are MNHNS and SASEGT. The CDR3 contains 15 residues. Trimming at V came to 0 bases and at J to 5 bases, leaving 7 bases not matched to a gene. CDR3 residues: CASSEADRLRNEQYF. CDR3 coding DNA: TGTGCCAGCAGTGAAGCGGACAGGTTGCGGAACGAGCAGTACTTC.

The chain has TRBV4-2 and TRBJ1-2, with 7 bases that match TRBD1. This CDR3 contains 15 residues. Germline V CDR1 and CDR2: LGHNA, YNFKEQ. The V segment lost 0 bases and the J segment 5 bases; nucleotides outside the gene matches: 6. The chain's CDR3 is CASSQDQGVGYGYTF. In DNA form, the CDR3 reads TGTGCCAGCAGCCAAGATCAGGGGGTGGGTTATGGCTACACCTTC.

The V and J genes are TRBV6-1 and TRBJ1-5; no clear D gene. The CDR3 has 17 residues. Germline V lookup: CDR1 MNHNS, CDR2 SASEGT. The V gene lost 2 bases and the J gene lost 6 bases, with 20 bases spanning the gap. The CDR3 sequence is CASSEMVSGGLGQPQHF. The CDR3 DNA reads as TGTGCCAGCAGTGAAATGGTTAGTGGAGGGCTCGGTCAGCCCCAGCATTTT.